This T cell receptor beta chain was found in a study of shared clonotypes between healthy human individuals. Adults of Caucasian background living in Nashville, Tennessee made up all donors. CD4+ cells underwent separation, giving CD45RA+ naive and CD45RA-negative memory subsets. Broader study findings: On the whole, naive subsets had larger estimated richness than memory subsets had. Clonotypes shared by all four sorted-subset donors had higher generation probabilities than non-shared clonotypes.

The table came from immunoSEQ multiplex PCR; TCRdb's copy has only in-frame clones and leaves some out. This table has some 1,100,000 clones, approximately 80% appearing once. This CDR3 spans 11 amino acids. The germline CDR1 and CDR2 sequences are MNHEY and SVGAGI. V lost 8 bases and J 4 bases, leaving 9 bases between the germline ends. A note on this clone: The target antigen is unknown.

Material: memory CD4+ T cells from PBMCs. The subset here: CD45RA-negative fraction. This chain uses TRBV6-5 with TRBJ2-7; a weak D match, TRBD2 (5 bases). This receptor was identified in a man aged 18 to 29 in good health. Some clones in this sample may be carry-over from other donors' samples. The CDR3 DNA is TGTGCCAGCGCGGGCCCTTACGAGCAGTACTTC. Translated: CASAGPYEQYF.